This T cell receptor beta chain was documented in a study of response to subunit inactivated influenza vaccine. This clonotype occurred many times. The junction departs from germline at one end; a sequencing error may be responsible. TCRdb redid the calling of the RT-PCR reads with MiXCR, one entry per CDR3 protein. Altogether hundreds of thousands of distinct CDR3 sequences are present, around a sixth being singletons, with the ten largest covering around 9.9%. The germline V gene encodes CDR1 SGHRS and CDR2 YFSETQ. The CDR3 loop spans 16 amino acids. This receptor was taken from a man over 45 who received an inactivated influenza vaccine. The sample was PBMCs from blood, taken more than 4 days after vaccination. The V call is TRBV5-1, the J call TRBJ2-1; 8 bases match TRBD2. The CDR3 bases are TGTGCCAGCAGCTTAGGAGGGACTAGCTCCTACAATGAGCAGTTCTTC. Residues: CASSLGGTSSYNEQFF.